This is a list of T cell receptor beta chains from one sample in a study of T cell repertoires in cytomegalovirus infection. MiXCR, run by TCRdb on the reads, gives a single entry per CDR3 protein. Here the sample spans around 280,000 distinct CDR3 sequences, roughly an eighth being singletons. Sequenced sample: PBMCs. These receptors originate from a human donor in good health (CMV status not recorded). Some clones in this sample may be carry-over from other donors' samples. Each CDR3 is given with its conserved first and last residue. Each record gives: J gene, D gene, clone size, V gene, CDR3 DNA, CDR3 protein. D genes are given only for firm matches. Clone size is given for some rows only: seen once, a few or many times, or a class if the clone is expanded.

TRBJ1-2 | NA | many | TRBV7-6 | TGTGCCAGCACCCCGGGGAGTTCTAACTATGGCTACACCTTC | CASTPGSSNYGYTF
TRBJ2-1 | TRBD2 | few | TRBV6-1 | TGTGCCAGCACGGGCGGGGGGTCCTACAATGAGCAGTTCTTC | CASTGGGSYNEQFF
TRBJ2-2 | NA | NA | TRBV14 | TGTGCCAGCAGCCAAGATCTGCTCGGGGAGCTGTTTTTT | CASSQDLLGELFF
TRBJ1-3 | TRBD1 | many | TRBV7-2 | TGTGCCAGCAGCTTAGGGACAGGCTTACAAAACACCATATATTTT | CASSLGTGLQNTIYF
TRBJ1-5 | NA | many | TRBV10-1 | TGCGCCAGCTTTTGCGGTCTTCCGCGCAATCAGCCCCAGCATTTT | CASFCGLPRNQPQHF
TRBJ2-7 | NA | few | TRBV20-1 | TGCAGTGCTAGAGGGACGAACCCCTACGAGCAGTACTTC | CSARGTNPYEQYF
TRBJ2-6 | NA | NA | TRBV5-4 | TGTGCCAGCAGCTCTCCGGGCTCTGGGGCCAACGTCCTGACTTTC | CASSSPGSGANVLTF
TRBJ2-1 | TRBD2 | NA | TRBV20-1 | TGCAGTGCTGCTGGGGGAATAGCGGGGTACAATGAGCAGTTCTTC | CSAAGGIAGYNEQFF
TRBJ2-3 | TRBD2 | few | TRBV19 | TGTGCCAGTAGTGCCCCCCGGGGGGGGGAGAGCACAGATACGCAGTATTTT | CASSAPRGGESTDTQYF
TRBJ1-6 | TRBD1 | many | TRBV7-2 | TGTGCCAGCAGCCTGGGGACAGGGTTGTTTTCACCCCTCCACTTT | CASSLGTGLFSPLHF
TRBJ1-5 | NA | many | TRBV2 | TGTGCCAGCAGTGTAAACAGGGGCAATCAGCCCCAGCATTTT | CASSVNRGNQPQHF
TRBJ2-3 | NA | many | TRBV20-1 | TGCAGTGCCTCTAAGTCCGGCACAGATACGCAGTATTTT | CSASKSGTDTQYF
TRBJ2-5 | TRBD2 | once | TRBV29-1 | TGCAGCGTCCCCTTGGGGCGGGAGCTGGGCGAGACCCAGTACTTC | CSVPLGRELGETQYF
TRBJ2-1 | TRBD2 | many | TRBV7-3 | TGTGCCAGCAGCATTAGCGGGGGGGCTTTTGATGAGCAGTTCTTC | CASSISGGAFDEQFF
TRBJ2-3 | NA | many | TRBV11-2 | TGTGCCAGCAGCTCGAGACTTGGTTACACAGATACGCAGTATTTT | CASSSRLGYTDTQYF
TRBJ1-4 | NA | few | TRBV5-4 | TGTGCCAGCAGCTTGGACGCAGCAACTAATGAAAAACTGTTTTTT | CASSLDAATNEKLFF
TRBJ2-2 | TRBD2 | NA | TRBV28 | TGTGCCAGCGAGCGGGAGGCCAACACCGGGGAGCTGTTTTTT | CASEREANTGELFF
TRBJ2-5 | TRBD2 | many | TRBV7-2 | TGTGCCAGCAGCTTAGATGCTAGCGGGGTCCAAGAGACCCAGTACTTC | CASSLDASGVQETQYF
TRBJ2-6 | NA | NA | TRBV27 | TGTGCCAGCAGTTTATCCCGACCGATTCCCGTCTCTGGGGCCAACGTCCTGACTTTC | CASSLSRPIPVSGANVLTF
TRBJ1-1 | TRBD1 | few | TRBV29-1 | TGCAGCGGGGTGACAGGGAGCCCTGAAGCTTTCTTT | CSGVTGSPEAFF
TRBJ2-1 | NA | NA | TRBV28 | TGTGCCAGCAGGGCCTTATTGAGGGTCTACAATGAGCAGTTCTTC | CASRALLRVYNEQFF
TRBJ2-1 | NA | many | TRBV7-2 | TGTGCCAGCAGCCCTGCTCGGTGGGGGAATGAGCAGTTCTTC | CASSPARWGNEQFF
TRBJ1-5 | NA | NA | TRBV7-9 | TGTGCCAGCAACTTAGCTGGGTTTGGTCAGCCCCAGCATTTT | CASNLAGFGQPQHF
TRBJ1-1 | TRBD1 | NA | TRBV11-1 | TGTGCCAGCAGCTTTGACCCGGGACAGCTGAACACTGAAGCTTTCTTT | CASSFDPGQLNTEAFF
TRBJ2-3 | TRBD2 | many | TRBV7-2 | TGTGCCAGCAGCCAAGGACTAGCAGAGGATACGCAGTATTTT | CASSQGLAEDTQYF
TRBJ2-3 | NA | few | TRBV7-9 | TGTGCCAGCAGCGTGAAGGGAGATACGCAGTATTTT | CASSVKGDTQYF
TRBJ2-7 | TRBD2 | NA | TRBV7-9 | TGTGCCAGCAGCTCAACTATAGCGGGACACTTCTACGAGCAGTACTTC | CASSSTIAGHFYEQYF
TRBJ2-5 | NA | many | TRBV29-1 | TGCAGCGTCATAGCGGAAGAGACCCAGTACTTC | CSVIAEETQYF
TRBJ1-5 | NA | many | TRBV6-5 | TGTGCCAGCAGTTACTCGATGAATCAGCCCCAGCATTTT | CASSYSMNQPQHF
TRBJ2-5 | NA | many | TRBV11-2 | TGTGCCAGCAGCTTAGACGCAGGGGTGGAGACCCAGTACTTC | CASSLDAGVETQYF
TRBJ2-1 | TRBD2 | NA | TRBV6-2/TRBV6-3 | TGTGCCAGCACCCGAAGGGTACTAGCGGGAGTGGTTGAGCAGTTCTTC | CASTRRVLAGVVEQFF
TRBJ2-7 | NA | many | TRBV20-1 | TGCAGTGCTAGAGGGGCCCAGGGGATATACGAGCAGTACTTC | CSARGAQGIYEQYF
TRBJ2-5 | NA | NA | TRBV7-8 | TGTGCCAGCAGCTTCCTTGCGGAGACCCAGTACTTC | CASSFLAETQYF
TRBJ2-2 | NA | many | TRBV20-1 | TGCAGTGCTAGACTCCCCTCCGGCACGAACACCGGGGAGCTGTTTTTT | CSARLPSGTNTGELFF
TRBJ1-1 | NA | many | TRBV7-8 | TGTGCCAGCAGCCCAGATACCATGAATACTGAAGCTTTCTTT | CASSPDTMNTEAFF
TRBJ1-1 | TRBD1 | NA | TRBV19 | TGTGCCAGCCTCGGGACAGACCATTGGAACACTGAAGCTTTCTTT | CASLGTDHWNTEAFF
TRBJ2-7 | TRBD2 | many | TRBV6-1 | TGTGCCAGCAGCCTAACTAGCGGGGGCTCCTACGAGCAGTACTTC | CASSLTSGGSYEQYF
TRBJ2-3 | NA | few | TRBV6-1 | TGTGCCACGGATACGCAGTATTTT | CATDTQYF
TRBJ1-2 | NA | NA | TRBV29-1 | TGCAGCGTTGAGGGGGCCACGGGCTATGGCTACACCTTC | CSVEGATGYGYTF
TRBJ1-1 | NA | few | TRBV5-1 | TGCGCCAGCAGCTTGGCCAGCCCAAATCCAATGAACACTGAAGCTTTCTTT | CASSLASPNPMNTEAFF
TRBJ2-7 | NA | NA | TRBV20-1 | TGCAGTGCCAACGACCCCTACGAGCAGTACTTC | CSANDPYEQYF
TRBJ1-1 | NA | few | TRBV5-1 | TGCGCCAGCAGCTTGTGGGGGCCGAACACTGAAGCTTTCTTT | CASSLWGPNTEAFF
TRBJ1-1 | TRBD1 | many | TRBV7-6 | TGTGCCAGCAGCTTAATGGGCGGGACAGCAGAAGCTTTCTTT | CASSLMGGTAEAFF
TRBJ1-5 | NA | many | TRBV12-3/TRBV12-4 | TGTGCCAGCACCATCGGGACAACCGCCTATAGCAATCAGCCCCAGCATTTT | CASTIGTTAYSNQPQHF
TRBJ1-1 | NA | once | TRBV7-9 | TGTGCCAGCAGCTTTTTCGGAAGGGGTCAGAGGAACACTGAAGCTTTCTTT | CASSFFGRGQRNTEAFF
TRBJ2-1 | NA | many | TRBV6-1 | TGTGCCAGCAGTGAAGAGGTGAGGGGCCCTTACAATGAGCAGTTCTTC | CASSEEVRGPYNEQFF
TRBJ1-5 | NA | NA | TRBV20-1 | TGCAGTGCTAGACAGACCGGGTCGGGTCAGCCCCAGCATTTT | CSARQTGSGQPQHF
TRBJ1-2 | NA | few | TRBV18 | TGTGCCAGCTCACCAGGGCCCCATGGCTACACCTTC | CASSPGPHGYTF
TRBJ2-7 | NA | many | TRBV7-6 | TGTGCCAGCAGCTTGACGCCTTCCGAGCAGTACTTC | CASSLTPSEQYF
TRBJ2-7 | NA | few | TRBV5-4 | TGTGCCAGCAGCTCCACACACAATTTCCAGGTATCACCCTACGAGCAGTACTTC | CASSSTHNFQVSPYEQYF
TRBJ2-3 | TRBD2 | many | TRBV7-8 | TGTGCCAGCAGCTTAGAGCGGGGAGACTTAGGCGGCACAGATACGCAGTATTTT | CASSLERGDLGGTDTQYF